This is a list of T cell receptor beta chains from one sample in a study of T cell responses to AZD1222 COVID-19 vaccine. Clones were read by immunoSEQ multiplex PCR, and TCRdb kept only the in-frame ones, dropping some. The sample shows some 140,000 clones, around 90% of them seen only once. The sample was peripheral blood, taken on day 0 of AZD1222 vaccination. These receptors were taken from an adult in good health. Both conserved end residues are part of each CDR3. Each record gives: D gene, J gene, clone size, V gene, CDR3 protein, CDR3 DNA. A D gene is named only where the DNA matches it firmly. The size entry is marked missing in some rows and otherwise reads once, few, many or a size class.

>.|TRBJ1-4|.|TRBV11-3
CASSSGSGSNEKLFF
TGTGCCAGCAGCTCCGGGTCTGGGTCTAATGAAAAACTGTTTTTT
>.|TRBJ1-6|.|TRBV11-2
CASSSQGNGSPLHF
TGTGCCAGCAGTTCACAGGGTAATGGTTCACCCCTCCACTTT
>.|TRBJ1-1|.|TRBV27
CASSLFFRMGVDTEAFF
TGTGCCAGCAGTTTATTTTTCCGGATGGGAGTGGACACTGAAGCTTTCTTT
>.|TRBJ1-3|.|TRBV5-6
CASSLDRRLGNTIYF
TGTGCCAGCAGCCTAGACAGGAGGCTCGGAAACACCATATATTTT
>.|TRBJ1-2|.|TRBV12-3/TRBV12-4
CASSFGRTAGYTF
TGTGCCAGCAGTTTTGGGAGAACGGCGGGCTACACCTTC
>TRBD2|TRBJ2-7|.|TRBV5-1
CASSLDAGRVYEQYF
TGCGCCAGCAGCTTGGATGCAGGGAGGGTCTACGAGCAGTACTTC
>TRBD2|TRBJ2-7|.|TRBV19
CASRPLAGGTYEQYF
TGTGCCAGTAGACCTCTGGCGGGAGGTACCTACGAGCAGTACTTC
>.|TRBJ2-5|.|TRBV12-3/TRBV12-4
CASSFSGVETQYF
TGTGCCAGCAGTTTTTCGGGAGTGGAGACCCAGTACTTC
>.|TRBJ1-2|.|TRBV5-6
CASSLWAIGYTF
TGTGCCAGCAGCTTGTGGGCGATTGGCTACACCTTC
>TRBD1|TRBJ2-5|.|TRBV5-1
CASSTGQGVQETQYF
TGCGCCAGCAGCACCGGACAGGGGGTCCAAGAGACCCAGTACTTC
>.|TRBJ1-1|.|TRBV5-1
CASKTGGQNTEAFF
TGCGCCAGCAAAACCGGGGGCCAGAACACTGAAGCTTTCTTT
>.|TRBJ1-1|.|TRBV29-1
CSASKGSGIAEAFF
TGCAGCGCCTCTAAAGGGTCAGGGATCGCTGAAGCTTTCTTT
>.|TRBJ2-2|.|TRBV30
CAWSLPGIKGKGELFF
TGTGCCTGGAGTCTTCCCGGGATAAAGGGGAAGGGGGAGCTGTTTTTT
>.|TRBJ1-4|.|TRBV6-2/TRBV6-3
CASSYRRTDLPRTSYEKLFF
TGTGCCAGCAGTTACAGGCGGACCGACCTTCCTCGGACGTCGTATGAAAAACTGTTTTTT
>.|TRBJ2-1|.|TRBV6-4
CASSVNSGSGNNEQFF
TGTGCCAGCAGTGTAAATAGTGGGTCGGGGAACAATGAGCAGTTCTTC
>TRBD2|TRBJ2-1|.|TRBV2
CASSERLAFDNEQFF
TGTGCCAGCAGCGAAAGACTAGCGTTTGACAATGAGCAGTTCTTC
>TRBD2|TRBJ2-7|once|TRBV6-5
CASSRTSGSYEQYF
TGTGCCAGCAGCCGGACTAGCGGGAGCTACGAGCAGTACTTC
>TRBD2|TRBJ2-5|.|TRBV6-5
CATRLAGRLIETQYF
TGTGCCACCCGACTAGCGGGGAGGCTCATTGAGACCCAGTACTTC
>TRBD1|TRBJ2-5|.|TRBV19
CASSIEGGPKETQYF
TGTGCCAGTAGTATAGAAGGGGGCCCTAAAGAGACCCAGTACTTC
>.|TRBJ2-3|.|TRBV27
CASSLSLNRAQYF
TGTGCCAGCAGTTTAAGCCTCAATCGGGCGCAGTATTTT
>.|TRBJ1-1|.|TRBV4-2
CASSPFREMNTEAFF
TGTGCCAGCAGTCCCTTCAGGGAGATGAACACTGAAGCTTTCTTT
>.|TRBJ1-5|.|TRBV6-2/TRBV6-3
CASSFIPGPNQPQHF
TGTGCCAGCAGTTTCATACCTGGACCCAATCAGCCCCAGCATTTT
>.|TRBJ1-1|.|TRBV21-1
CASSSTVRAFF
TGTGCCAGCAGCAGTACAGTACGAGCTTTCTTT
>TRBD1|TRBJ2-5|.|TRBV4-1
CASSQGGQGMETQYF
TGCGCCAGCAGCCAAGGGGGACAGGGTATGGAGACCCAGTACTTC
>.|TRBJ1-2|.|TRBV28
CASSYLRGGQQTYGYTF
TGTGCCAGCAGCTACCTGAGGGGGGGCCAGCAGACTTATGGCTACACCTTC
>.|TRBJ1-4|.|TRBV4-1
CASSPPSRINEKLFF
TGCGCCAGCAGCCCCCCCTCGAGGATTAATGAAAAACTGTTTTTT
>.|TRBJ2-1|.|TRBV7-8
CASSLGGGNRRVYNEQFF
TGTGCCAGCAGCTTAGGGGGCGGGAATCGTCGGGTATACAATGAGCAGTTCTTC
>.|TRBJ1-1|.|TRBV15
CATSRDLTLRRNTEAFF
TGTGCCACCAGCAGAGATCTGACCCTCCGGAGGAACACTGAAGCTTTCTTT